This TCR beta chain was retrieved from a study of somatic mutations in cytotoxic T cells in rheumatoid arthritis. Across the study: Collection of patient blood (approximately 30 ml EDTA) took place right after diagnosis, before any treatment. Flow cytometry sorted some V beta antibody-stained T-cell populations to nearly 100% purity, V beta1+ cells among them being sequenced for TCRB.

The study pulled out CD4+ and CD8+ cells with positive magnetic bead selection and then checked their purity by flow cytometry. The protocol was immunoSEQ multiplex PCR, while the TCRdb copy is restricted to in-frame clones and leaves out a portion. The table records around 19,000 clones, approximately 67% of them present only once. Worth noting for this clone: No antigen is known for it.

The CDR3 length is 11 residues. The V gene lost 2 bases and the J gene lost 7 bases, with 5 bases spanning the gap. CDR1 MNHEY and CDR2 SMNVEV come from the germline V gene (reference sequence). Overall study findings and caveats: Levels of CD8+ T-cell clonality in rheumatoid arthritis patients were statistically indistinguishable from those seen in age-matched healthy controls, with no significant difference.

Sequencing was done on a sample of CD8+ T cells sorted from blood. The sequence came from an adult with rheumatoid arthritis. This chain uses TRBV27 with TRBJ1-1; D gene unclear. The CDR3 DNA is TGTGCCAGCAGTTTAGGGGTTGAAGCTTTCTTT. Encoded protein: CASSLGVEAFF.